These 8 T cell receptor beta chains originate from one sample sequenced in a study of T cells in Graves' hyperthyroidism and ophthalmopathy. Template material for amplifying TCR beta CDR3 regions consisted of RNA transcripts. Initially, a first-round RT-PCR of the TCR CDR3 employed the HTBI primer set. One entry per CDR3 protein, called by TCRdb with MiXCR from the multiplex PCR reads. This table has around 350,000 distinct CDR3 sequences, 15% to 20% appearing once. Sample: blood. The source is a woman between 18 and 29 years old with Graves' hyperthyroidism.

This clonotype was seen many times. A junction boundary mismatches the germline segment, possibly from a read error. The chain has TRBV18 and TRBJ1-2; D uncertain. The length of the CDR3 is 12 residues. Germline loops: CDR1 KGHSH, CDR2 LQKENI. The chain's CDR3 is CASSPLMGGYTF. As DNA, the CDR3 is TGTGCCAGCTCCCCACTCATGGGAGGCTACACCTTC.

In the case of this clonotype: Its ends do not fully match the called genes, so a read error is possible. The chain links TRBV11-2 to TRBJ2-2, with 7 bases identical to TRBD1. The CDR3 totals 16 residues. Per germline, CDR1 SGHAT and CDR2 FQNNGV. Here the CDR3 reads CASSLGGQVNTGDLFF. CDR3 nucleotides: TGTGCCAGCAGCTTGGGTGGACAGGTAAACACCGGGGATCTGTTTTTT.

This clonotype was observed at least ten times. V gene TRBV12-3 or TRBV12-4 combines with J gene TRBJ2-7, with D perhaps assigned TRBD1 or TRBD2 (5 bases each). Trimming left V 6 bases short and J 6 bases short, with 15 bases between. The CDR3 covers 13 residues. The chain's CDR3 is CASSSRGPGEQYF. CDR3 bases: TGTGCCAGCAGCTCCCGGGGCCCCGGCGAGCAGTACTTC.

V usage is TRBV11-1 and J usage is TRBJ1-1; D unclear. In germline, CDR1 is SGHAT, CDR2 FQDESV (reference sequence). There are 13 residues in the CDR3. Trimming cost V 1 base and J 8 bases, with 11 bases left between them. In DNA form, the CDR3 reads TGTGCCAGCAGCTTAGTTTCTAAGAGAGAAGCTTTCTTT. It specifies CASSLVSKREAFF.

This clonotype was recorded at least ten times. V and J are TRBV7-3 and TRBJ2-7, with 7 bases lining up with TRBD1. V lost 4 bases and J lost 5; bases outside the gene matches: 20. CDR1 is SGHTA and CDR2 is FQGTGA in the germline V gene. This CDR3 has 18 amino acids. The CDR3 region is CASSSTPWTGQMRNEQYF. In DNA, the CDR3 is TGTGCCAGCAGCTCAACCCCCTGGACAGGCCAGATGAGGAACGAGCAGTACTTC.

There are many counts of this clonotype. The rearrangement joins TRBV2 to TRBJ1-1; D possibly corresponds to TRBD1 (5 bases). This CDR3 is built from 13 residues. Per the germline V gene, CDR1 is SNHLY and CDR2 is FYNNEI. Trimming stripped 8 bases from V and 5 bases from J, with 15 bases between. CDR3 in DNA: TGTGCCAGCGAACAGGCCCTGAGGACTGAAGCTTTCTTT. It is translated as CASEQALRTEAFF.

This clonotype was recorded at least ten times. V and J are TRBV6-5 and TRBJ1-2; 7 positions match TRBD1. V lost 7 bases, J lost 2 bases, and 4 bases stayed unmatched. The CDR3 contains 13 residues. Germline assignment: CDR1 MNHEY and CDR2 SVGAGI. CDR3 DNA sequence: TGTGCCAGCAACCAGGGACAGAACTATGGCTACACCTTC. Translated, it gives CASNQGQNYGYTF.

This clonotype was seen at least ten times. V usage is TRBV11-2 and J usage is TRBJ1-2; D unresolved. The CDR3 totals 13 residues. Germline V gives CDR1 SGHAT, CDR2 FQNNGV. V was clipped by 4 bases and J by 2 bases, with 8 bases between them. The CDR3 is CASSSRSNYGYTF. As DNA, the CDR3 is TGTGCCAGCAGCTCGCGTTCGAACTATGGCTACACCTTC.